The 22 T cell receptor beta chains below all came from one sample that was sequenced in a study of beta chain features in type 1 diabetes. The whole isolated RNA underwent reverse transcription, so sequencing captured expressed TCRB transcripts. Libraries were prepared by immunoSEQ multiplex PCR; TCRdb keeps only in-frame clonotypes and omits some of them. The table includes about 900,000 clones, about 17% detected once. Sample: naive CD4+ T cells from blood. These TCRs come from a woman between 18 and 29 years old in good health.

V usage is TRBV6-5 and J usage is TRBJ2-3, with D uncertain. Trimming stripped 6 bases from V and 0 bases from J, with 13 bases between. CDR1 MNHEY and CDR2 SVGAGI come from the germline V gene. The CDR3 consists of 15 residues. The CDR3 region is CASRHVGGSTDTQYF. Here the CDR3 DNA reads TGTGCCAGCAGACACGTGGGTGGCAGCACAGATACGCAGTATTTT.

CDR3 amino acids: CRAGSFYEQYF. CDR3 bases: TGCAGGGCCGGGTCGTTCTACGAGCAGTACTTC. J is TRBJ2-7 and V is TRBV20-1; D unresolved. Germline CDR1 DFQATT, CDR2 SNEGSKA (reference sequence). This CDR3 has 11 amino acids.

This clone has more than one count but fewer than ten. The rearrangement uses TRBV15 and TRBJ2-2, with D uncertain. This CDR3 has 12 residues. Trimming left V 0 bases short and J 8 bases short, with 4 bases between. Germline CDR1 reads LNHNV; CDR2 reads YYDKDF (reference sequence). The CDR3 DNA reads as TGTGCCACCAGCAGAGACTATGGGGAGCTGTTTTTT. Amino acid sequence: CATSRDYGELFF.

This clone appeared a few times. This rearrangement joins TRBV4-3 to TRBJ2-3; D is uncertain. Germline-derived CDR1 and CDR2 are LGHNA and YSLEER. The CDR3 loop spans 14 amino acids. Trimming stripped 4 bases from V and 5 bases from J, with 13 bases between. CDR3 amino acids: CASSRGREGDTQYF. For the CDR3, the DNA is TGCGCCAGCAGCCGAGGTAGGGAAGGAGATACGCAGTATTTT.

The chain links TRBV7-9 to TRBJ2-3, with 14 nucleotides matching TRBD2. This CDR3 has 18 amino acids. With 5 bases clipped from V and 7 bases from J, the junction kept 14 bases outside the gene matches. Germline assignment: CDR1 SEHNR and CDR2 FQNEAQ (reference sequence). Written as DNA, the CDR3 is TGTGCCAGCAGCCGCGCCCGACTAGCGGGAGGGCCTTTCCATACGCAGTATTTT. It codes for CASSRARLAGGPFHTQYF.

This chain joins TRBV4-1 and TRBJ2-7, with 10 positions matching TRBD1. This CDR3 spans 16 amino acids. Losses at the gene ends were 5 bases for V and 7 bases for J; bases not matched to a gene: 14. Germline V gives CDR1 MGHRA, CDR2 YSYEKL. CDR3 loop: CASSSHTGTGAREQYF. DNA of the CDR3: TGCGCCAGCAGCTCACACACCGGGACAGGGGCTCGAGAGCAGTACTTC.

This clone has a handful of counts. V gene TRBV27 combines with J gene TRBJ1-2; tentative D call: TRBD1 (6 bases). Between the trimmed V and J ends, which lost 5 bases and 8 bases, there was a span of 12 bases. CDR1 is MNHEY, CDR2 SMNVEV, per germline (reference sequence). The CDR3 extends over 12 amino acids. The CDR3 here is CASSRTGYGYTF. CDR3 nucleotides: TGTGCCAGCAGTCGAACAGGGTACGGCTACACCTTC.

The CDR3 protein is CASRRTGGLAGELFF. The CDR3 nucleotides read TGTGCCAGCAGGCGTACAGGGGGCTTGGCCGGGGAGCTGTTTTTT. V gene TRBV6-5 combines with J gene TRBJ2-2, with 9 bases lining up with TRBD1. The germline gives CDR1 MNHEY, CDR2 SVGAGI. V shed 6 bases and J 6 bases; nucleotides not matched to a gene: 8. The CDR3 contains 15 residues.

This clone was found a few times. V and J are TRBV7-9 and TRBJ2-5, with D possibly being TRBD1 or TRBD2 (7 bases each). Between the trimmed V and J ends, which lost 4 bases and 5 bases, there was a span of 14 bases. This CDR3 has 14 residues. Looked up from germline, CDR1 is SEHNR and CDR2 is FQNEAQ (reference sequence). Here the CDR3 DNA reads TGTGCCAGCAGCTCAAACAGGGGAGGGGAGACCCAGTACTTC. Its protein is CASSSNRGGETQYF.

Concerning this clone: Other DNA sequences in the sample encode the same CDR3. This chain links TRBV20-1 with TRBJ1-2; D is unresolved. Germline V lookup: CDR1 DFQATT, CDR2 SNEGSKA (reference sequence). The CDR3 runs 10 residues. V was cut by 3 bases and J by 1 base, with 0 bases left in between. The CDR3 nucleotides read TGCAGTGCTAGTAACTATGGCTACACCTTC. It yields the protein CSASNYGYTF.

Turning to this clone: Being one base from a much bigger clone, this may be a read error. Here the CDR3 DNA reads TGTGCCAGCTCACCACCGGACACTGAAGCTTTCTTT. Its protein product is CASSPPDTEAFF. This chain joins TRBV18 and TRBJ1-1; D call uncertain. The V and J ends lost 0 bases and 3 bases respectively, with 2 bases between them. Looked up from germline, CDR1 is KGHSH and CDR2 is LQKENI. The CDR3 spans 12 residues.

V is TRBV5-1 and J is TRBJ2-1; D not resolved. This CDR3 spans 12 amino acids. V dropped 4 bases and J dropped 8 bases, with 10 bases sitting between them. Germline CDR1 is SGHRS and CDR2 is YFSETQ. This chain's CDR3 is CASSRTPHEQFF. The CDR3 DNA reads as TGCGCCAGCAGCAGGACCCCGCATGAGCAGTTCTTC.

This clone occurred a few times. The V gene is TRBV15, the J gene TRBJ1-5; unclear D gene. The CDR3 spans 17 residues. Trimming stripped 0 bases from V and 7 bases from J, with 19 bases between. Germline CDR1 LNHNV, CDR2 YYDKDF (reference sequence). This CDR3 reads CATSRDRVREGRQPQHF. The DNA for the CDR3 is TGTGCCACCAGCAGAGATCGGGTAAGGGAGGGAAGACAGCCCCAGCATTTT.

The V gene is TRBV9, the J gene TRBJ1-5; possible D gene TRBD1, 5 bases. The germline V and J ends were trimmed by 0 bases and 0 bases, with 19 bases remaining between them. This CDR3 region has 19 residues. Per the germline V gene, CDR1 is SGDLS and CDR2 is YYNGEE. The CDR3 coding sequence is TGTGCCAGCAGCGTAGTCTTAATTTGGGGGAGGGATAGCAATCAGCCCCAGCATTTT. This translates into CASSVVLIWGRDSNQPQHF.

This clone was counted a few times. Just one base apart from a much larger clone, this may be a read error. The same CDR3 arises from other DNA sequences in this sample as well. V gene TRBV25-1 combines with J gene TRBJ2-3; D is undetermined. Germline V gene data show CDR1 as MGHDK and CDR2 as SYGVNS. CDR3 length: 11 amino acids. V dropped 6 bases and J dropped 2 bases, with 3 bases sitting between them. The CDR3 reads CASSHTDTQYF. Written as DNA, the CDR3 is TGTGCCAGCAGCCACACAGATACGCAGTATTTT.

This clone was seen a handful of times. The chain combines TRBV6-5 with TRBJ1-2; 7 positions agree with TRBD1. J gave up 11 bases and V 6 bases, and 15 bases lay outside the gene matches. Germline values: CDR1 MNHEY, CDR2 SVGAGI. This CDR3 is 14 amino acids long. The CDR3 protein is CASRDPRQGIRYTF. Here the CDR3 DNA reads TGTGCCAGCAGAGACCCTCGACAGGGCATCAGATACACCTTC.

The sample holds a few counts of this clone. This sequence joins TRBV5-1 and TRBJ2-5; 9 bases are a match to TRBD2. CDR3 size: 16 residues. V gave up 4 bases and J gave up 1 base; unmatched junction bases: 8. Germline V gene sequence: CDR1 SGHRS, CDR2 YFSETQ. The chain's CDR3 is CASSVSPSGIQETQYF. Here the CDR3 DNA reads TGCGCCAGCAGCGTATCCCCTAGCGGGATCCAAGAGACCCAGTACTTC. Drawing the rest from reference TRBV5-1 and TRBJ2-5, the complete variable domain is KAGVTQTPRYLIKTRGQQVTLSCSPISGHRSVSWYQQTPGQGLQFLFEYFSETQRNKGNFPGRFSGRQFSNSRSEMNVSTLELGDSALYLCASSVSPSGIQETQYFGPGTRLLVL.

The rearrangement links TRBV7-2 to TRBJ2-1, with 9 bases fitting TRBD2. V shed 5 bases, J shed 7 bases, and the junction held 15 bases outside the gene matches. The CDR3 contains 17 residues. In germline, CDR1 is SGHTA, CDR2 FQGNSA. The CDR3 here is CASSRGGGGGRANEQFF. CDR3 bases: TGTGCCAGCAGCCGGGGCGGCGGCGGCGGGAGGGCGAATGAGCAGTTCTTC.

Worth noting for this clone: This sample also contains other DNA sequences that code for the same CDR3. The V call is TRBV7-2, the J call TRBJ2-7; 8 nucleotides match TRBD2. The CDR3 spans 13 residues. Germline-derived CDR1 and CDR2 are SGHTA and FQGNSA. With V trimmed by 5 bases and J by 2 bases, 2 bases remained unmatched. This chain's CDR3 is CASSLSGTYEQYF. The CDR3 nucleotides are TGTGCCAGCAGCCTTAGCGGGACCTACGAGCAGTACTTC.

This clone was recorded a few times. This CDR3 is CASTGLANVKNIQYF. Here the CDR3 DNA reads TGTGCCAGCACCGGACTAGCGAACGTCAAAAACATTCAGTACTTC. J is TRBJ2-4 and V is TRBV2; 9 bases match TRBD2. From germline, CDR1 is SNHLY and CDR2 FYNNEI. The CDR3 has 15 residues. The V segment lost 7 bases and the J segment 3 bases; nucleotides outside the gene matches: 7.

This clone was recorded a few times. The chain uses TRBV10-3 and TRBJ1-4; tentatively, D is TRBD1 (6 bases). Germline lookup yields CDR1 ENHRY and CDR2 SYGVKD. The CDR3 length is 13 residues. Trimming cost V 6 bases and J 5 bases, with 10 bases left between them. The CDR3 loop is CAISRDTNEKLFF. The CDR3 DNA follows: TGTGCCATCAGCCGGGACACCAATGAAAAACTGTTTTTT.

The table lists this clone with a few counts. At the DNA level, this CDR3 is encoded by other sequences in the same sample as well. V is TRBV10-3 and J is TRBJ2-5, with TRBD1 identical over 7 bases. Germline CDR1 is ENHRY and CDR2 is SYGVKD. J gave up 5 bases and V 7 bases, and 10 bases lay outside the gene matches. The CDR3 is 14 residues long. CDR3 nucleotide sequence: TGTGCCATCAAAAGACAGGGCGGCAGGGAGACCCAGTACTTC. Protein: CAIKRQGGRETQYF.